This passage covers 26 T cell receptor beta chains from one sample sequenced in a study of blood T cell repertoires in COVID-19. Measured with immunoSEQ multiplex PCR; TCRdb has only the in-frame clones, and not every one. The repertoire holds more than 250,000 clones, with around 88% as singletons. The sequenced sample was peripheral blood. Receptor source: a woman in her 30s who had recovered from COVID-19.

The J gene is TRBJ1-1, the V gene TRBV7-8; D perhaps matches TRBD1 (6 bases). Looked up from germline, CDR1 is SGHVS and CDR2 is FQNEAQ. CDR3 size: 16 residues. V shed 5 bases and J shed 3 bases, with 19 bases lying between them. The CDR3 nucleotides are TGTGCCAGCAGCCAAGACAGGTTCTGGGGTGACACTGAAGCTTTCTTT. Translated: CASSQDRFWGDTEAFF.

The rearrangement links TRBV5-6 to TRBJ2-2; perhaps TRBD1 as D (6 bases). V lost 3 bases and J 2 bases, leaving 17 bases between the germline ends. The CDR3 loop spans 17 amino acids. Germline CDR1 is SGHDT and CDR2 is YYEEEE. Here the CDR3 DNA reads TGTGCCAGCAGCTCCTCACCGGGACACATTAACACCGGGGAGCTGTTTTTT. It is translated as CASSSSPGHINTGELFF.

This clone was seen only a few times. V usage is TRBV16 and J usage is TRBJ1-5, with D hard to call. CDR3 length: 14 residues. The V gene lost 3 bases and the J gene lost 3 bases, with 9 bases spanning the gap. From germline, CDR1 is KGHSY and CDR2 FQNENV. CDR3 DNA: TGTGCCAGCAGCCACAGCGGTGACAATCAGCCCCAGCATTTT. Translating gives CASSHSGDNQPQHF.

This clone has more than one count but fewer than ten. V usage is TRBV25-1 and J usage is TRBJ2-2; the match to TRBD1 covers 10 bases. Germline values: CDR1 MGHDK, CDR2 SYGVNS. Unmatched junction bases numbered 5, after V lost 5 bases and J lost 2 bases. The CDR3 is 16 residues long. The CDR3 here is CASSSTGGGNTGELFF. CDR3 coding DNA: TGTGCCAGCAGTTCGACAGGGGGCGGTAACACCGGGGAGCTGTTTTTT.

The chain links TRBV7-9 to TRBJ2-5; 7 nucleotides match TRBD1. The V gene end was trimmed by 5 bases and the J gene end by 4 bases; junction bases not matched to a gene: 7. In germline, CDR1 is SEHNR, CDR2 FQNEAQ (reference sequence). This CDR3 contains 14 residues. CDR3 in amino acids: CASSNQGVRETQYF. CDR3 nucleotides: TGTGCCAGCAGCAACCAGGGGGTGAGAGAGACCCAGTACTTC.

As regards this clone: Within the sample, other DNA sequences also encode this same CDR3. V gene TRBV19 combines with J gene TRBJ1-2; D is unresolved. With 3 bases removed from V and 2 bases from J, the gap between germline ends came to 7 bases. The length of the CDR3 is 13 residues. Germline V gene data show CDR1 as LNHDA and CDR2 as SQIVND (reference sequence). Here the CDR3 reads CASSIPGNYGYTF. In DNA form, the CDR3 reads TGTGCCAGTAGTATCCCGGGGAACTATGGCTACACCTTC.

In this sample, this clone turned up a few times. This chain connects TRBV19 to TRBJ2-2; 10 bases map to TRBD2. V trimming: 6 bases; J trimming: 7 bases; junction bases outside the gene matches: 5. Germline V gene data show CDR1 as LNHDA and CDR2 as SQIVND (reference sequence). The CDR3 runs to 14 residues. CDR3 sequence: CASRPGLAYGELFF. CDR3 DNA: TGTGCCAGTAGACCGGGACTAGCGTACGGGGAGCTGTTTTTT.

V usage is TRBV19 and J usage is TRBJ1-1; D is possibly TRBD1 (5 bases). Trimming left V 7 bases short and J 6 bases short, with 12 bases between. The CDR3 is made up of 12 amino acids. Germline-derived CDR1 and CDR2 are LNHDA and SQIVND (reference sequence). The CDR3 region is CASTGTGAEAFF. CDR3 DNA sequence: TGTGCCAGTACCGGGACGGGGGCTGAAGCTTTCTTT.

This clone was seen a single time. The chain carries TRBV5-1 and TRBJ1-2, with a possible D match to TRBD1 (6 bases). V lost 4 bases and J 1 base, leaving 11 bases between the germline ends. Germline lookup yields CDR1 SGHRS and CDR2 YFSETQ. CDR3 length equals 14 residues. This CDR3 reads CASSPGQYNYGYTF. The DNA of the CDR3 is TGCGCCAGCAGCCCAGGACAGTATAACTATGGCTACACCTTC.

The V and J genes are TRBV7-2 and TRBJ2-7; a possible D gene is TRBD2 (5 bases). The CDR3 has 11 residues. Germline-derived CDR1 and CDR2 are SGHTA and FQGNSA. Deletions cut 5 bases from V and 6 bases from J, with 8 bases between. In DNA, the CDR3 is TGTGCCAGCAGCCTCGGGATCGAGCAGTACTTC. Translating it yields CASSLGIEQYF. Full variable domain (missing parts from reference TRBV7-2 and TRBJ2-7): GAGVSQSPSNKVTEKGKDVELRCDPISGHTALYWYRQSLGQGLEFLIYFQGNSAPDKSGLPSDRFSAERTGGSVSTLTIQRTQQEDSAVYLCASSLGIEQYFGPGTRLTVT.

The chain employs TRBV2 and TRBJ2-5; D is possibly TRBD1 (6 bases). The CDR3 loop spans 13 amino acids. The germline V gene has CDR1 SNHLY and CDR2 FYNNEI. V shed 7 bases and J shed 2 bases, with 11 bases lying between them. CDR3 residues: CASNRQDQETQYF. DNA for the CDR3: TGTGCCAGCAACCGACAGGATCAAGAGACCCAGTACTTC.

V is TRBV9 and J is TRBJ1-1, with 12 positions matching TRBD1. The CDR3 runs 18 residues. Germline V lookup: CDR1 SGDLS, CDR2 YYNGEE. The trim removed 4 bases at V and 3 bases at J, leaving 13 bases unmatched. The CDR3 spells CASSSGTGGASTHTEAFF. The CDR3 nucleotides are TGTGCCAGCAGCTCAGGGACAGGGGGCGCGTCTACTCACACTGAAGCTTTCTTT.

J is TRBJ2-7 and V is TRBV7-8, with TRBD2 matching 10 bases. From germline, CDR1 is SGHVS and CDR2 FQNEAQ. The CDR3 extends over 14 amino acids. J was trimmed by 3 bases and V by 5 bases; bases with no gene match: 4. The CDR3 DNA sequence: TGTGCCAGCAGCGCCCTAGCGGGGGACTACGAGCAGTACTTC. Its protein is CASSALAGDYEQYF.

The CDR3 coding sequence is TGTGCCAGCAGCTTATATTCAGGGTATGAAGCTTTCTTT. It yields the protein CASSLYSGYEAFF. This chain links TRBV7-9 with TRBJ1-1; possibly TRBD1 for D (5 bases). V shed 2 bases and J shed 7 bases, with 11 bases lying between them. The CDR3 extends over 13 amino acids. Germline CDR1 SEHNR, CDR2 FQNEAQ (reference sequence). Full variable domain (missing parts from reference TRBV7-9 and TRBJ1-1): DTGVSQNPRHKITKRGQNVTFRCDPISEHNRLYWYRQTLGQGPEFLTYFQNEAQLEKSRLLSDRFSAERPKGSFSTLEIQRTEQGDSAMYLCASSLYSGYEAFFGQGTRLTVV.

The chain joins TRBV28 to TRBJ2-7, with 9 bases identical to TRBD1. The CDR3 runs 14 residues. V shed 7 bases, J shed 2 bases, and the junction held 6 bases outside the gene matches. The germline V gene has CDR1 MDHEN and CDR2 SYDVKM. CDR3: CASTSGDRAYEQYF. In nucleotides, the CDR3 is TGTGCCAGCACTTCCGGGGACAGGGCCTACGAGCAGTACTTC.

In DNA form, the CDR3 reads TGTGCCAGCAGTTTATCTTCAGGGGGAACAGGAAACACCATATATTTT. As protein: CASSLSSGGTGNTIYF. The chain employs TRBV28 and TRBJ1-3; 7 bases map to TRBD1. From germline, CDR1 is MDHEN and CDR2 SYDVKM. The J segment lost 4 bases and the V segment lost 1 base, leaving 7 bases of the junction unmatched. There are 16 residues in the CDR3.

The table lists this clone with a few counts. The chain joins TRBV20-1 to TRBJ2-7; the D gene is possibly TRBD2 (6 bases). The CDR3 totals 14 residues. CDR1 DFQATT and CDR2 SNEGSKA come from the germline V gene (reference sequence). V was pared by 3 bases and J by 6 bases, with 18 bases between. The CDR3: CSASGVAGSGEQYF. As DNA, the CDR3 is TGCAGTGCTAGTGGGGTGGCGGGGTCGGGCGAGCAGTACTTC.

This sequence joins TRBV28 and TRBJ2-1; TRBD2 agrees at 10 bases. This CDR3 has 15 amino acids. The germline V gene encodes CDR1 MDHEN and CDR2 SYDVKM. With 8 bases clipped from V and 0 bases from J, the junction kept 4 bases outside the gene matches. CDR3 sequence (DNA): TGTGCCAGCGTACTAGCGGGGTACTCCTACAATGAGCAGTTCTTC. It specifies CASVLAGYSYNEQFF.

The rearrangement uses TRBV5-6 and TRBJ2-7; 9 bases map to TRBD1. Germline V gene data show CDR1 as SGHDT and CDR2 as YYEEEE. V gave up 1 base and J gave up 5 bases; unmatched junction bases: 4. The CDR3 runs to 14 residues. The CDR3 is CASSLPGQGNEQYF. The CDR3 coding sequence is TGTGCCAGCAGCTTGCCGGGACAGGGTAACGAGCAGTACTTC.

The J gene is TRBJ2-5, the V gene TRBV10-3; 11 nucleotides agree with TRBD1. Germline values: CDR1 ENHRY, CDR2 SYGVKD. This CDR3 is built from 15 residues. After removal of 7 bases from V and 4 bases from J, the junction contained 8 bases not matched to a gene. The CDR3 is CAITQGQGGVETQYF. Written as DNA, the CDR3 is TGTGCCATCACCCAGGGACAGGGGGGCGTAGAGACCCAGTACTTC.

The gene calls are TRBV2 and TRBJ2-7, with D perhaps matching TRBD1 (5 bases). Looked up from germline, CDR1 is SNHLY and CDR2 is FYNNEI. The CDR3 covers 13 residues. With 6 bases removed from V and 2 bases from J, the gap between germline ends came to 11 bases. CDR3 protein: CASRRPGTYEQYF. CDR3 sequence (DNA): TGTGCCAGCAGGCGGCCAGGGACCTACGAGCAGTACTTC. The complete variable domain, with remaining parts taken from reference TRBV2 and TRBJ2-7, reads EPEVTQTPSHQVTQMGQEVILRCVPISNHLYFYWYRQILGQKVEFLVSFYNNEISEKSEIFDDQFSVERPDGSNFTLKIRSTKLEDSAMYFCASRRPGTYEQYFGPGTRLTVT.

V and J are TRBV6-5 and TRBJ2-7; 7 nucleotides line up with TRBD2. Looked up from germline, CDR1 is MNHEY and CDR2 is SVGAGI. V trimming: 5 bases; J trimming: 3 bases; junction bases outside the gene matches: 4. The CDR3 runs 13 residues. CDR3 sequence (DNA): TGTGCCAGCAGTCTAAGCGGGGACTACGAGCAGTACTTC. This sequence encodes CASSLSGDYEQYF.

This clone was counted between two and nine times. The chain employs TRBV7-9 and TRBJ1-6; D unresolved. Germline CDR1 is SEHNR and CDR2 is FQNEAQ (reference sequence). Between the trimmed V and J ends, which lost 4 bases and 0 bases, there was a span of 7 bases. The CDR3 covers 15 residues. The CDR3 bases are TGTGCCAGCAGCTCCCAGGACTCCTATAATTCACCCCTCCACTTT. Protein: CASSSQDSYNSPLHF. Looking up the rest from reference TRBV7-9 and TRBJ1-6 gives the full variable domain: DTGVSQNPRHKITKRGQNVTFRCDPISEHNRLYWYRQTLGQGPEFLTYFQNEAQLEKSRLLSDRFSAERPKGSFSTLEIQRTEQGDSAMYLCASSSQDSYNSPLHFGNGTRLTVT.

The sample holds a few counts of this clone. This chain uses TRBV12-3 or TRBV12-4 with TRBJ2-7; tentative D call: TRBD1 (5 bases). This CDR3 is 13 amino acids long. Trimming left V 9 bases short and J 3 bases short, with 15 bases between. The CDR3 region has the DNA TGTGCCAGTGCCCTGATAGGGGACTACGAGCAGTACTTC. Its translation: CASALIGDYEQYF.

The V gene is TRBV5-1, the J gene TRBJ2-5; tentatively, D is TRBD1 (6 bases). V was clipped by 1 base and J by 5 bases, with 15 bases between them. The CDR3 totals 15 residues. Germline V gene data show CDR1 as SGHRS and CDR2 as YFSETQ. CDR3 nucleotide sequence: TGCGCCAGCAGCTTGCTTCCAGGGGCTGGGGAGACCCAGTACTTC. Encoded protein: CASSLLPGAGETQYF.

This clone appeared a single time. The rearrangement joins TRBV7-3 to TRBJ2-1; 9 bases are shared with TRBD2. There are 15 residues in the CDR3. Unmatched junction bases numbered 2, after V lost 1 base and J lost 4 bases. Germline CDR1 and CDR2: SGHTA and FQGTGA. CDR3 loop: CASSLRLAEYNEQFF. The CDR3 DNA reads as TGTGCCAGCAGCTTAAGACTAGCGGAGTACAATGAGCAGTTCTTC. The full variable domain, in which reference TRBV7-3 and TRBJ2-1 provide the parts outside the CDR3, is GAGVSQTPSNKVTEKGKYVELRCDPISGHTALYWYRQSLGQGPEFLIYFQGTGAADDSGLPNDRFFAVRPEGSVSTLKIQRTERGDSAVYLCASSLRLAEYNEQFFGPGTRLTVL.